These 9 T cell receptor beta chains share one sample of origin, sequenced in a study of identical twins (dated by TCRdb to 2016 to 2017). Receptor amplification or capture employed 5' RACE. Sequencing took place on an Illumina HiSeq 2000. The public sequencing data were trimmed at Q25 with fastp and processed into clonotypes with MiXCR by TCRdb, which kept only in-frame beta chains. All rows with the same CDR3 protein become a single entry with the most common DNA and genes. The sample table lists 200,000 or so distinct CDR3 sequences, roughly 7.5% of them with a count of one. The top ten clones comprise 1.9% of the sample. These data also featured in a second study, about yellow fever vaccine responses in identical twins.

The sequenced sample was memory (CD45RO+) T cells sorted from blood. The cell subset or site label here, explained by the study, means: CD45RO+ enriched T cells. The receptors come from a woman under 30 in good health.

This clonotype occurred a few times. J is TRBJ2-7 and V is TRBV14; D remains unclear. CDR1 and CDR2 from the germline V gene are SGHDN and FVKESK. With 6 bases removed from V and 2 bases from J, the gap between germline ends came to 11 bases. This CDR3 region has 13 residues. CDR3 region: CASRTDRTYEQYF. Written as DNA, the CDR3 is TGTGCCAGCAGAACCGACCGGACCTACGAGCAGTACTTC.

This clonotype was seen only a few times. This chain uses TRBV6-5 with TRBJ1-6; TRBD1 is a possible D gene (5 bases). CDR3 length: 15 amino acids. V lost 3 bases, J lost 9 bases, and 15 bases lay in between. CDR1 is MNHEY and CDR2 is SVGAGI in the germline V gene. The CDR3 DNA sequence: TGTGCCAGCAGTTATGAGGCCGGGGGGAGTTCACCCCTCCACTTT. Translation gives CASSYEAGGSSPLHF.

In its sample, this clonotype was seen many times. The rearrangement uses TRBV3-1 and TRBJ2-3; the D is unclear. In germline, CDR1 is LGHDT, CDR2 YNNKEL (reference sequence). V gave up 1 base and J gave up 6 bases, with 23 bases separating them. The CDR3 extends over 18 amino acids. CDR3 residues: CASSQGPVGPYRSDTQYF. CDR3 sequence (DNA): TGTGCCAGCAGCCAAGGCCCCGTGGGTCCCTATAGGAGTGATACGCAGTATTTT.

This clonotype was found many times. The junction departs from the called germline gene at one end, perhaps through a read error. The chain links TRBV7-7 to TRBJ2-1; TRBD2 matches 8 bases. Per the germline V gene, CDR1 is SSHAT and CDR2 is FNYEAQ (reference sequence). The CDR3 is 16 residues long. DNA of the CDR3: TGTGCTAGCAGCTTAGAGCCGGGAGGGAACTACAATGAGCAGTTCTTC. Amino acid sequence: CASSLEPGGNYNEQFF. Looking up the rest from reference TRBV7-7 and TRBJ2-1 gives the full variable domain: GAGVSQSPRYKVTKRGQDVTLRCDPISSHATLYWYQQALGQGPEFLTYFNYEAQPDKSGLPSDRFSAERPEGSISTLTIQRTEQRDSAMYRCASSLEPGGNYNEQFFGPGTRLTVL.

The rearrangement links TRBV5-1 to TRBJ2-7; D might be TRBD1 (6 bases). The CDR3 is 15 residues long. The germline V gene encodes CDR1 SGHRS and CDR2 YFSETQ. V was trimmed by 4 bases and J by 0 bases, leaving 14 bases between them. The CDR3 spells CASSPDSVISYEQYF. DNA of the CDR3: TGCGCCAGCAGCCCGGACAGCGTCATCTCCTACGAGCAGTACTTC.

For the CDR3, the DNA is TGCAGTGCTAGCAGAATGAACAATGAGCAGTTCTTC. Its translation is CSASRMNNEQFF. The chain combines TRBV20-1 with TRBJ2-1; D unclear. Looked up from germline, CDR1 is DFQATT and CDR2 is SNEGSKA (reference sequence). Trimming left V 3 bases short and J 5 bases short, with 8 bases between. This CDR3 region has 12 residues.

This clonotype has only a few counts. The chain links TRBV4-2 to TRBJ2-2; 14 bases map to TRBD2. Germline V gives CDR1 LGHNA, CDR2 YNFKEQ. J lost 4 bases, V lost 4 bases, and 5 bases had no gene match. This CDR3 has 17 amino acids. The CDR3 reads CASSRGTSGSSTGELFF. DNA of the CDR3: TGTGCCAGCAGCCGAGGGACTAGCGGGAGTAGCACCGGGGAGCTGTTTTTT.

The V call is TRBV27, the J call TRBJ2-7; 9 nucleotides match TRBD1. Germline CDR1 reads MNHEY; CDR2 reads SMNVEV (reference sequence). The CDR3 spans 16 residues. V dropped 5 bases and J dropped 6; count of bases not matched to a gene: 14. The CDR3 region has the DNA TGTGCCAGCAGTCTGGAGCCTCCGGGACAGGGATCCGAGCAGTACTTC. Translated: CASSLEPPGQGSEQYF.

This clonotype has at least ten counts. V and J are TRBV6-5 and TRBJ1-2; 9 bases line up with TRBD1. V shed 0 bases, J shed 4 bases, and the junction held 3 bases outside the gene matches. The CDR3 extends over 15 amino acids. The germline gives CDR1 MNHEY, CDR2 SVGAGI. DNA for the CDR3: TGTGCCAGCAGTTACTCTGAGACAGGGGGCTATGGCTACACCTTC. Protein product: CASSYSETGGYGYTF.